These 4 T cell receptor beta chains were sequenced from one sample in a study of blood T cell repertoires in COVID-19. Clones were sequenced by immunoSEQ multiplex PCR, and TCRdb holds only the in-frame ones, with some missing. The sample has tens of thousands of clones; 70% to 90% are singletons. The specimen sequenced was peripheral blood. These receptors were obtained from a human donor in a cohort sampled during active COVID-19.

The chain employs TRBV12-5 and TRBJ1-2; D is undetermined. CDR1 LGHNT and CDR2 FRNRAP come from the germline V gene. The CDR3 loop spans 12 amino acids. The V end was cut by 6 bases, the J end by 4 bases, with 9 bases between. CDR3 DNA: TGTGCTAGTGGGCCAGGCCTCTATGGCTACACCTTC. Its protein product is CASGPGLYGYTF.

The chain links TRBV19 to TRBJ1-1, with TRBD1 matching 9 bases. The length of the CDR3 is 15 residues. J gave up 4 bases and V 6 bases, and 9 bases lay outside the gene matches. Germline V gene sequence: CDR1 LNHDA, CDR2 SQIVND (reference sequence). This chain's CDR3 is CASRVQGARITEAFF. The CDR3 DNA follows: TGTGCCAGTAGGGTACAGGGGGCCCGAATCACTGAAGCTTTCTTT. The full variable domain, completed using reference TRBV19 and TRBJ1-1, is DGGITQSPKYLFRKEGQNVTLSCEQNLNHDAMYWYRQDPGQGLRLIYYSQIVNDFQKGDIAEGYSVSREKKESFPLTVTSAQKNPTAFYLCASRVQGARITEAFFGQGTRLTVV.

The table lists this clone with a few counts. The chain is built from TRBV3-1 (or the pseudogene TRBV3-2) and TRBJ1-6; the D is unclear. Germline assignment: CDR1 LGHDT and CDR2 YNNKEL (reference sequence). Trimming shortened V by 0 bases and J by 12 bases, and 6 bases separated the two germline ends. The CDR3 loop spans 12 amino acids. CDR3 sequence: CASSQDLGPLHF. The CDR3 DNA reads as TGTGCCAGCAGCCAAGATCTAGGACCCCTCCACTTT.

V and J are TRBV19 and TRBJ2-7; 11 bases agree with TRBD1. V lost 5 bases and J lost 8; bases outside the gene matches: 8. Germline assignment: CDR1 LNHDA and CDR2 SQIVND (reference sequence). This CDR3 has 14 residues. CDR3 bases: TGTGCCAGTAGTTCCGGGACAGGGGGTTATCAGCAGTACTTC. Residues: CASSSGTGGYQQYF.